The TCR beta chain described here comes from a study of identical twins. Each CDR3 protein is one row after TCRdb ran MiXCR on the 5' RACE reads. The data contain about 330,000 distinct CDR3 sequences, 9% to 15% of them singletons. General observations from the study: Among monozygotic twins, out-of-frame TCR alpha sharing exceeded what models predicted. Twin pairs' shared out-of-frame alpha sequences were enriched in low generation probability.

This clonotype was found many times. The antigen remains unidentified. Germline CDR1 SEHNR, CDR2 FQNEAQ (reference sequence). V was pared by 5 bases and J by 8 bases, with 18 bases between. The CDR3 is 14 residues long. These same data were also listed under a study on yellow fever vaccine responses in identical twins.

The TCR originated in a young woman in good health. The chain carries TRBV7-9 and TRBJ1-2; weak D call: TRBD1 (6 bases). Sequenced: CD8+ T cells sorted from blood. The CDR3 nucleotides are TGTGCCAGCAGCCCGGCCGGAGGGGGTCTCGGCTACACCTTC. Its protein is CASSPAGGGLGYTF.